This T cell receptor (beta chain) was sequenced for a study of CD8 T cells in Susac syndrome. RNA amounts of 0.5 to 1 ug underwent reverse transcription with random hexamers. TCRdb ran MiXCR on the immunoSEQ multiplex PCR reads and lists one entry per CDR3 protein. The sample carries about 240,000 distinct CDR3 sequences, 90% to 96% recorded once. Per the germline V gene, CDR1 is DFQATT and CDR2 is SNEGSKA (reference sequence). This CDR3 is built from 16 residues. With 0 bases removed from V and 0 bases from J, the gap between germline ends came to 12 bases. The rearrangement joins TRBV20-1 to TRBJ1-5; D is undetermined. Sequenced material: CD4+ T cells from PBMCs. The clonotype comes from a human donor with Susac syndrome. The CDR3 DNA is TGCAGTGCTAGAGACCCCGGTACAGATAGCAATCAGCCCCAGCATTTT. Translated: CSARDPGTDSNQPQHF.